Shown below are 23 T cell receptor beta chains from a single sample sequenced in a study of beta chain features in type 1 diabetes. Of the isolated RNA, all was reverse transcribed, and so the sequenced material was expressed TCRB transcripts. The protocol was immunoSEQ multiplex PCR, while the TCRdb copy is restricted to in-frame clones and leaves out a portion. The data contain 150,000 to 200,000 clones, 7.5% to 10% of them seen just once; the ten biggest clones take up approximately 2.3%. Sequencing was done on a sample of central memory CD4+ T cells from blood. These receptors were taken from a woman under 30 in good health.

This clone has just a few counts. The rearrangement uses TRBV6-8 and TRBJ2-1; D unresolved. The V gene's germline CDR1 is MNHGY and CDR2 SAAAGT. The CDR3 runs 10 residues. V was cut by 10 bases and J by 9 bases, with 10 bases left in between. The CDR3 loop is CATKRAEQFF. CDR3 DNA sequence: TGTGCCACCAAGAGAGCTGAGCAGTTCTTC.

This clone was detected a few times. CDR3 region: CASTLAGRSYNEQFF. The CDR3 DNA reads as TGTGCCTCTACTTTAGCGGGACGCTCCTACAATGAGCAGTTCTTC. V usage is TRBV30 and J usage is TRBJ2-1, with 8 bases lining up with TRBD2. In germline, CDR1 is GTSNPN, CDR2 SVGIG (reference sequence). The junction had 8 bases not matched to a gene; V was cut back by 7 bases and J by 0 bases. CDR3 size: 15 residues. Combining the CDR3 with reference TRBV30 and TRBJ2-1 gives the whole variable domain SQTIHQWPATLVQPVGSPLSLECTVEGTSNPNLYWYRQAAGRGLQLLFYSVGIGQISSEVPQNLSASRPQDRQFILSSKKLLLSDSGFYLCASTLAGRSYNEQFFGPGTRLTVL.

In its sample, this clone was seen a few times. V is TRBV18 and J is TRBJ1-2; TRBD1 is a possible D gene (6 bases). Germline V gives CDR1 KGHSH, CDR2 LQKENI. This CDR3 region has 15 residues. Trimming removed 3 bases at V and 4 bases at J, with 15 bases between. The CDR3 protein is CASSPPGERSYGYTF. The CDR3 nucleotides are TGTGCCAGCTCACCGCCAGGGGAAAGGAGCTATGGCTACACCTTC.

This clone has more than one count but fewer than ten. This chain uses TRBV30 with TRBJ2-7, with a weak D call TRBD2 (5 bases). The germline V gene has CDR1 GTSNPN and CDR2 SVGIG (reference sequence). The V gene lost 4 bases and the J gene lost 4 bases, with 14 bases spanning the gap. CDR3 length: 13 residues. CDR3 bases: TGTGCCTGGACATCGGGATTGGGGTACGAGCAGTACTTC. Translating gives CAWTSGLGYEQYF. Based on the CDR3 plus reference TRBV30 and TRBJ2-7, the full variable domain is SQTIHQWPATLVQPVGSPLSLECTVEGTSNPNLYWYRQAAGRGLQLLFYSVGIGQISSEVPQNLSASRPQDRQFILSSKKLLLSDSGFYLCAWTSGLGYEQYFGPGTRLTVT.

Points on this clone: Germline and junction disagree at one end, which may indicate a read error. The CDR3, as DNA: TGTGCCATCAGTACCACAGGGGCCGACACAGATACGCAGTATTTT. Translating it yields CAISTTGADTDTQYF. The chain carries TRBV6-1 and TRBJ2-3, with TRBD1 matching 7 bases. This CDR3 is built from 15 residues. Germline values: CDR1 MNHNS, CDR2 SASEGT.

The rearrangement links TRBV7-9 to TRBJ2-5, with D maybe TRBD2 (5 bases). V shed 5 bases and J shed 5 bases, with 18 bases lying between them. The CDR3 has 15 residues. From germline, CDR1 is SEHNR and CDR2 FQNEAQ (reference sequence). DNA of the CDR3: TGTGCCAGCAGCCCTAGAGGCGCGGGTCGGGAGACCCAGTACTTC. Translating gives CASSPRGAGRETQYF.

The chain carries TRBV7-9 and TRBJ1-5; 7 positions match TRBD1. Trimming cost V 2 bases and J 6 bases; bases outside gene matches: 10. CDR1 is SEHNR, CDR2 FQNEAQ, per germline (reference sequence). This CDR3 spans 16 amino acids. CDR3 protein: CASSLSTGEGGQPQHF. CDR3 bases: TGTGCCAGCAGCTTATCTACAGGGGAAGGGGGTCAGCCCCAGCATTTT.

This clone was seen a few times. The J gene is TRBJ1-2, the V gene TRBV6-6, with a tentative D call TRBD1 (5 bases). Per the germline V gene, CDR1 is MNHNY and CDR2 is SVGAGI (reference sequence). V lost 4 bases and J 8 bases, leaving 17 bases between the germline ends. This CDR3 is built from 14 residues. CDR3 coding DNA: TGTGCCAGCAGTTCTGGGCGCGGGGCGGGGGGCTACACCTTC. Translation gives CASSSGRGAGGYTF.

This clone showed up just a few times. This chain joins TRBV2 and TRBJ1-4; D is perhaps TRBD1 (6 bases). Trimming cost V 4 bases and J 8 bases, with 14 bases left between them. Germline values: CDR1 SNHLY, CDR2 FYNNEI. This CDR3 comprises 14 residues. The CDR3 loop is CASSVWGPYEKLFF. Written as DNA, the CDR3 is TGTGCCAGCAGTGTTTGGGGGCCATACGAAAAACTGTTTTTT.

The V gene is TRBV27, the J gene TRBJ1-1; 9 bases fit TRBD1. This CDR3 is built from 15 residues. Germline CDR1 and CDR2: MNHEY and SMNVEV (reference sequence). The V gene end was trimmed by 4 bases and the J gene end by 3 bases; junction bases not matched to a gene: 6. CDR3 amino acids: CASSSSRTGDTEAFF. The CDR3 nucleotides read TGTGCCAGCAGTTCCTCCCGGACAGGGGACACTGAAGCTTTCTTT.

V usage is TRBV9 and J usage is TRBJ2-1; 9 bases agree with TRBD2. The CDR3 has 15 residues. Per germline, CDR1 SGDLS and CDR2 YYNGEE. Trimming took 0 bases from V and 7 from J; bases not matched to a gene: 5. The CDR3 here is CASSVEPSGKNEQFF. The CDR3 DNA reads as TGTGCCAGCAGCGTAGAGCCTAGCGGGAAGAATGAGCAGTTCTTC.

CDR3 in amino acids: CASSLVQGSQPQHF. CDR3 nucleotide sequence: TGCGCCAGCAGCTTGGTGCAGGGGAGTCAGCCCCAGCATTTT. The chain uses TRBV5-1 and TRBJ1-5; TRBD1 is a possible D gene (6 bases). Germline CDR1 and CDR2: SGHRS and YFSETQ. The CDR3 contains 14 residues. Trimming shortened V by 0 bases and J by 6 bases, and 10 bases separated the two germline ends.

The V call is TRBV5-4, the J call TRBJ2-2; D is possibly TRBD1 (6 bases). Per the germline V gene, CDR1 is SGHNT and CDR2 is YYREEE (reference sequence). Deletions cut 4 bases from V and 0 bases from J, with 10 bases between. This CDR3 region has 15 residues. CDR3 bases: TGTGCCAGCAGCGCTGGGACAACGAACACCGGGGAGCTGTTTTTT. This translates into CASSAGTTNTGELFF.

This clone was counted a few times. The chain links TRBV29-1 to TRBJ2-2, with 10 bases fitting TRBD2. The CDR3 has 14 residues. The J segment lost 6 bases and the V segment lost 3 bases, leaving 4 bases of the junction unmatched. CDR1 is SQVTM and CDR2 is ANQGSEA in the germline V gene. CDR3 protein: CSVEASGSPGELFF. Here the CDR3 DNA reads TGCAGCGTTGAGGCTAGCGGGAGCCCCGGGGAGCTGTTTTTT.

This clone has more than one count but fewer than ten. The chain combines TRBV6-6 with TRBJ2-2, with a possible D match to TRBD2 (5 bases). The CDR3 totals 16 residues. Trimming stripped 4 bases from V and 4 bases from J, with 16 bases between. Germline lookup yields CDR1 MNHNY and CDR2 SVGAGI (reference sequence). CDR3 loop: CASSFPLRGSTGELFF. In DNA form, the CDR3 reads TGTGCCAGCAGTTTCCCCCTACGGGGAAGCACCGGGGAGCTGTTTTTT.

This clone appeared once. The genes are TRBV5-1 and TRBJ2-7; a possible D gene is TRBD1 (5 bases). CDR3 length: 14 amino acids. Trimming pared 0 bases from V and 5 bases from J, leaving 12 bases between. Germline CDR1 SGHRS, CDR2 YFSETQ. For the CDR3, the DNA is TGCGCCAGCAGCTTGGAGTCGCAGGGCCACGAGCAGTACTTC. Translated, it gives CASSLESQGHEQYF.

The sample holds a few counts of this clone. This rearrangement joins TRBV29-1 to TRBJ2-5; D might be TRBD2 (6 bases). Germline-derived CDR1 and CDR2 are SQVTM and ANQGSEA. The CDR3 consists of 14 residues. The V gene lost 3 bases and the J gene lost 4 bases, with 15 bases spanning the gap. The CDR3 nucleotides are TGCAGCGTTGACCCCAGTTTCGGGGGAGAGACCCAGTACTTC. This gives the protein CSVDPSFGGETQYF.

The genes are TRBV7-3 and TRBJ1-2, with D uncertain. The V gene's germline CDR1 is SGHTA and CDR2 FQGTGA. The CDR3 contains 14 residues. Trimming shortened V by 5 bases and J by 6 bases, and 16 bases separated the two germline ends. DNA for the CDR3: TGTGCCAGCAGCCTAAACCCCGCGGGGAATGGCTACACCTTC. It specifies CASSLNPAGNGYTF.

This clone was found a few times. The identical CDR3 is also encoded by other nucleotide sequences in the sample. The J gene is TRBJ2-7, the V gene TRBV5-1, with 8 bases identical to TRBD2. Germline values: CDR1 SGHRS, CDR2 YFSETQ. Trimming removed 0 bases from V and 2 bases from J; junction bases left unmatched: 4. The CDR3 has 15 amino acids. This chain's CDR3 is CASSLATSGTYEQYF. The CDR3 bases are TGCGCCAGCAGCTTGGCTACTAGCGGTACCTACGAGCAGTACTTC.

The CDR3 region is CASSLSKSGDTIYF. The CDR3 DNA reads TGTGCCAGCAGCCTATCCAAATCAGGGGACACCATATATTTT. V usage is TRBV4-2 and J usage is TRBJ1-3; the D gene is possibly TRBD1 (6 bases). V was shortened by 4 bases and J by 8 bases, with 15 bases between the two germline ends. The CDR3 runs 14 residues. Germline V gives CDR1 LGHNA, CDR2 YNFKEQ.

The chain recombines TRBV5-6 with TRBJ2-7, with 7 bases that match TRBD1. CDR1 is SGHDT and CDR2 is YYEEEE in the germline V gene. V was clipped by 2 bases and J by 5 bases; unmatched bases: 4. CDR3 length equals 13 residues. In DNA, the CDR3 is TGTGCCAGCAGCTTCACAGGGGCAGACGAGCAGTACTTC. Protein sequence: CASSFTGADEQYF.

The chain joins TRBV10-3 to TRBJ2-1, with D possibly being TRBD2 (6 bases). The germline V gene has CDR1 ENHRY and CDR2 SYGVKD. The V end lost 3 bases, the J end lost 9 bases, and 15 bases lay between the germline ends. This CDR3 region has 14 residues. CDR3 DNA sequence: TGTGCCATCAGTGAACGAGGGTCCGGGAGTGAGCAGTTCTTC. Protein: CAISERGSGSEQFF.

J is TRBJ2-7 and V is TRBV27; TRBD2 matches 9 bases. The V gene's germline CDR1 is MNHEY and CDR2 SMNVEV (reference sequence). V dropped 5 bases and J dropped 2; count of bases not matched to a gene: 7. CDR3 length: 15 residues. The CDR3 bases are TGTGCCAGCAGTGAAGTAGCGGGGGATCCCTACGAGCAGTACTTC. Translating it yields CASSEVAGDPYEQYF.